This is a list of T cell receptor beta chains from one sample in a study of blood T cell repertoires in COVID-19. Assay used: immunoSEQ multiplex PCR; TCRdb lists only in-frame clones, some missing. The sample yields 250,000 to 300,000 clones, 80% to 90% seen once. The sample consisted of PBMCs or T cells enriched from blood (not recorded which). The source is a woman aged 45-65 years who had recovered from COVID-19. The CDR3 runs from the conserved cysteine through the conserved F or W. Each record gives: J gene, clone size, D gene, V gene, CDR3 protein, CDR3 DNA. D genes are given only for firm matches. Clone size is given for some rows only: seen once, a few or many times, or a class if the clone is expanded.

TRBJ2-6 - - TRBV30 CAYRSSGANVLTF TGTGCCTATCGGAGCTCTGGGGCCAACGTCCTGACTTTC
TRBJ1-6 - TRBD1 TRBV18 CASSPPSGTGENSPLHF TGTGCCAGCTCACCCCCCTCCGGGACAGGGGAAAATTCACCCCTCCACTTT
TRBJ2-3 - TRBD1 TRBV29-1 CSAGTGTDTQYF TGCAGCGCAGGGACAGGGACAGATACGCAGTATTTT
TRBJ1-4 - - TRBV27 CASSFFGVGEKLFF TGTGCCAGCAGTTTCTTTGGAGTCGGTGAAAAACTGTTTTTT
TRBJ2-5 - - TRBV7-2 CASSLAMGGAETQYF TGTGCCAGCAGCTTAGCGATGGGGGGAGCAGAGACCCAGTACTTC
TRBJ2-7 - - TRBV7-9 CASSLTEIYEQYF TGTGCCAGCAGCTTAACAGAGATCTACGAGCAGTACTTC
TRBJ2-3 - - TRBV6-4 CASSERAGATDTQYF TGTGCCAGCAGTGAAAGGGCAGGGGCAACAGATACGCAGTATTTT
TRBJ2-7 - TRBD2 TRBV6-5 CASSYSTVAGRNEQYF TGTGCCAGCAGTTACTCGACGGTAGCGGGACGAAACGAGCAGTACTTC
TRBJ1-6 - TRBD1 TRBV10-3 CAISDTSGGSSPLHF TGTGCCATCAGTGATACTTCAGGGGGGAGTTCACCCCTCCACTTT
TRBJ2-7 - - TRBV3-1/TRBV3-2 CASSLEFGPSEQYF TGTGCCAGCAGCCTTGAATTTGGGCCCAGCGAGCAGTACTTC
TRBJ2-7 - TRBD2 TRBV27 CASSLGTSGQRGPYEQYF TGTGCCAGCAGTTTAGGGACTAGCGGGCAAAGGGGCCCCTACGAGCAGTACTTC
TRBJ2-7 - - TRBV3-1/TRBV3-2 CASSQDRAVREQYF TGTGCCAGCAGCCAAGACAGGGCGGTTCGCGAGCAGTACTTC
TRBJ2-7 - - TRBV6-5 CATRSTVGYYEQYF TGTGCCACGCGATCGACAGTGGGGTACTACGAGCAGTACTTC
TRBJ1-2 - - TRBV27 CASSSSYGGKDGYTF TGTGCCAGCAGTTCCTCTTATGGGGGCAAAGATGGCTACACCTTC
TRBJ2-7 - - TRBV28 CASSLWGGVSSYEQYF TGTGCCAGCAGTTTATGGGGAGGTGTGAGCTCCTACGAGCAGTACTTC
TRBJ1-1 few - TRBV7-2 CASSPRGGRFIEAFF TGTGCCAGCAGCCCCCGCGGGGGGCGCTTTATTGAAGCTTTCTTT
TRBJ1-1 - TRBD1 TRBV6-5 CASSVPGGWTEAFF TGTGCCAGCAGCGTTCCAGGGGGCTGGACTGAAGCTTTCTTT
TRBJ1-6 - TRBD1 TRBV2 CASSEMATGVNSPLHF TGTGCCAGCAGTGAAATGGCGACAGGGGTAAATTCACCCCTCCACTTT
TRBJ1-5 - - TRBV24-1 CATSDLPTSFNQPQHF TGTGCCACCAGTGATTTACCGACAAGCTTCAATCAGCCCCAGCATTTT
TRBJ1-2 once - TRBV28 CASSRAGYGYTF TGTGCCAGCAGCAGGGCGGGGTATGGCTACACCTTC
TRBJ1-1 - - TRBV4-1 CASSWGTGEAFF TGCGCCAGCAGCTGGGGGACTGGTGAAGCTTTCTTT
TRBJ1-2 once - TRBV7-9 CASSLGAGHDYGYTF TGTGCCAGCAGCTTAGGGGCAGGGCACGACTATGGCTACACCTTC
TRBJ1-5 - - TRBV27 CASSSTPYSNQPQHF TGTGCCAGCAGTTCGACACCTTATAGCAATCAGCCCCAGCATTTT
TRBJ2-3 - - TRBV5-1 CASSVGDPVPNTQYF TGCGCCAGCAGCGTCGGGGATCCGGTCCCCAATACGCAGTATTTT
TRBJ2-7 - TRBD2 TRBV19 CASGTGTSVGEQYF TGTGCCAGTGGGACCGGGACTAGCGTCGGCGAGCAGTACTTC
TRBJ1-2 few - TRBV10-1 CASSDPQGFGYTF TGCGCCAGCAGTGACCCACAGGGCTTTGGCTACACCTTC
TRBJ2-2 - - TRBV27 CASSPYLVLTGELFF TGTGCCAGCAGCCCCTATTTGGTCCTCACCGGGGAGCTGTTTTTT
TRBJ1-4 - - TRBV18 CASSLGAGPPNEKLFF TGTGCCAGCTCACTTGGTGCAGGGCCTCCTAATGAAAAACTGTTTTTT
TRBJ2-6 - - TRBV27 CASSRRGGANVLTF TGTGCCAGCAGTCGGCGCGGTGGGGCCAACGTCCTGACTTTC
TRBJ1-3 - - TRBV28 CASRKGPDYTIYF TGTGCCAGCAGGAAAGGACCGGACTACACCATATATTTT
TRBJ1-1 - - TRBV5-1 CASSLVGRGNTEAFF TGCGCCAGCAGCTTGGTAGGTCGGGGGAACACTGAAGCTTTCTTT
TRBJ2-7 - - TRBV5-1 CASSVRDEQYF TGCGCCAGCAGTGTCAGGGACGAGCAGTACTTC
TRBJ2-3 - - TRBV2 CAVQGDPDTQYF TGTGCCGTACAGGGAGACCCAGATACGCAGTATTTT
TRBJ2-1 - TRBD2 TRBV27 CASSLSSPGGSYNEQFF TGTGCCAGCAGTTTATCGTCCCCGGGGGGCTCCTACAATGAGCAGTTCTTC
TRBJ2-7 - TRBD1 TRBV28 CASSLGQGIHEQYF TGTGCCAGCAGTTTAGGACAGGGAATCCACGAGCAGTACTTC
TRBJ1-6 - - TRBV12-3/TRBV12-4 CASHRQRNSPLHF TGTGCCAGCCACCGACAGAGGAATTCACCCCTCCACTTT
TRBJ1-5 once - TRBV2 CASKYRGRGSNQPQHF TGTGCCAGCAAATACAGAGGCAGGGGAAGCAATCAGCCCCAGCATTTT
TRBJ2-1 - TRBD2 TRBV15 CATSRDKAGLIGDEQFF TGTGCCACCAGCAGGGACAAAGCGGGATTAATTGGGGATGAGCAGTTCTTC
TRBJ2-7 - TRBD2 TRBV19 CASSTSAGGSYEQYF TGTGCCAGTAGTACATCGGCGGGAGGCTCCTACGAGCAGTACTTC
TRBJ2-2 - TRBD1 TRBV7-9 CASSLTRDRGTGELFF TGTGCCAGCAGCTTGACTAGGGACAGGGGGACCGGGGAGCTGTTTTTT
TRBJ2-3 once - TRBV19 CASSISPTVRADTQYF TGTGCCAGTAGTATTTCGCCCACCGTCAGGGCAGATACGCAGTATTTT
TRBJ2-1 - TRBD2 TRBV3-1/TRBV3-2 CASSQVGGLNEQFF TGTGCCAGCAGCCAAGTGGGAGGGCTCAATGAGCAGTTCTTC
TRBJ2-7 - - TRBV3-1/TRBV3-2 CASSQGVAGGLYEQYF TGTGCCAGCAGCCAAGGGGTAGCCGGCGGCCTCTACGAGCAGTACTTC
TRBJ2-7 - - TRBV3-1/TRBV3-2 CASSQAGEQYF TGTGCCAGCAGCCAAGCCGGCGAGCAGTACTTC
TRBJ2-7 few - TRBV6-1 CASSPGSSYEQYF TGTGCCAGCAGCCCAGGATCCTCCTACGAGCAGTACTTC
TRBJ2-5 - - TRBV5-1 CASSLALSEGQETQYF TGCGCCAGCAGCTTGGCCCTCTCGGAGGGACAAGAGACCCAGTACTTC
TRBJ2-7 few - TRBV3-1/TRBV3-2 CASSQLYEQYF TGTGCCAGCAGCCAACTTTACGAGCAGTACTTC
TRBJ2-1 few TRBD1 TRBV5-4 CASSLLDRGAEQFF TGTGCCAGCAGCTTGCTCGACAGGGGCGCTGAGCAGTTCTTC
TRBJ2-2 - - TRBV9 CASSVGALRTGELFF TGTGCCAGCAGCGTAGGGGCCCTCCGCACCGGGGAGCTGTTTTTT
TRBJ2-1 - - TRBV7-8 CASSPVRTYNEQFF TGTGCCAGCAGCCCCGTTCGTACCTACAATGAGCAGTTCTTC
TRBJ1-4 - TRBD1 TRBV2 CASGPRGHDNEKLFF TGTGCCAGCGGTCCGAGGGGGCACGATAATGAAAAACTGTTTTTT
TRBJ2-7 - - TRBV3-1/TRBV3-2 CASSPKHYSYEQYF TGTGCCAGCAGCCCCAAGCATTACTCCTACGAGCAGTACTTC
TRBJ2-7 - - TRBV11-2 CASRSLGSEQYF TGTGCCAGCAGGTCTCTAGGGAGCGAGCAGTACTTC
TRBJ1-3 - - TRBV7-6 CASSLEGGNSGNTIYF TGTGCCAGCAGCTTAGAAGGGGGTAACTCTGGAAACACCATATATTTT
TRBJ2-1 - TRBD2 TRBV28 CASSLSAGRAYNEQFF TGTGCCAGCAGTTTATCCGCCGGGAGGGCCTACAATGAGCAGTTCTTC